Each of the 5 T cell receptor beta chains below was sequenced from the same sample in a study of OX40 agonist ivuxolimab in advanced cancers. The data were produced by immunoSEQ multiplex PCR, yet TCRdb's version contains in-frame clones alone and is incomplete. The sample shows about 24,000 clones, roughly 84% of them seen only once. Source: CD4+ or CD8+ T cells sorted from blood, taken in a trial of the OX40 agonist ivuxolimab. All receptors derive from an adult with an advanced solid tumor such as melanoma, head and neck, liver or kidney cancer.

The rearrangement links TRBV7-8 to TRBJ1-2; D not resolved. From germline, CDR1 is SGHVS and CDR2 FQNEAQ. Trimming shortened V by 3 bases and J by 3 bases, and 8 bases separated the two germline ends. The CDR3 contains 13 residues. The CDR3 loop reads CASSFRPDYGYTF. The CDR3 nucleotides are TGTGCCAGCAGCTTCCGGCCGGACTATGGCTACACCTTC.

This clone was detected once. V gene TRBV5-1 combines with J gene TRBJ2-5, with 7 nucleotides matching TRBD2. The trim removed 5 bases at V and 3 bases at J, leaving 7 bases unmatched. There are 14 residues in the CDR3. CDR1 is SGHRS, CDR2 YFSETQ, per germline. CDR3 nucleotide sequence: TGCGCCAGCAGGTCGACGGGGGGTAAAGAGACCCAGTACTTC. This encodes CASRSTGGKETQYF.

The rearrangement links TRBV9 to TRBJ2-7, with 7 nucleotides matching TRBD1. J lost 1 base, V lost 2 bases, and 6 bases had no gene match. Germline CDR1 SGDLS, CDR2 YYNGEE. The length of the CDR3 is 15 residues. The CDR3 DNA reads as TGTGCCAGCAGCGTTCGGGACAGAACGTCCTACGAGCAGTACTTC. This codes for CASSVRDRTSYEQYF. Full variable domain (remainder filled in from reference TRBV9 and TRBJ2-7): DSGVTQTPKHLITATGQRVTLRCSPRSGDLSVYWYQQSLDQGLQFLIQYYNGEERAKGNILERFSAQQFPDLHSELNLSSLELGDSALYFCASSVRDRTSYEQYFGPGTRLTVT.

This CDR3 is CAWTGGLQETQYF. In DNA, the CDR3 is TGTGCCTGGACAGGGGGTCTCCAAGAGACCCAGTACTTC. V gene TRBV30 combines with J gene TRBJ2-5; 7 positions match TRBD1. V lost 4 bases, J lost 1 base, and 3 bases stayed unmatched. CDR3 size: 13 residues. Germline loops: CDR1 GTSNPN, CDR2 SVGIG (reference sequence).

This sequence joins TRBV5-1 and TRBJ1-1, with D hard to call. CDR1 and CDR2 from the germline V gene are SGHRS and YFSETQ. Trimming stripped 0 bases from V and 1 base from J, with 13 bases between. This CDR3 has 16 amino acids. Here the CDR3 DNA reads TGCGCCAGCAGCTTGGCCGGTCTGGCGGGGAACACTGAAGCTTTCTTT. Encoded protein: CASSLAGLAGNTEAFF.